A single TCR beta chain is shown here with its context. The specificity of this receptor is unknown. Per-base qualities were not stored, and no clone one base away is much larger. The sample is drawn from a study of molecular identifiers for immune sequencing clone quantification (dated by TCRdb to the late 2010s). In terms of the full investigation: For a replicate experiment, RNA from approximately 20,000 or 100,000 naive CD8 T cells was divided into five aliquots, of which four were sequenced. The study was a methods study using CD8 T cells to benchmark molecular-identifier clustering-based TCR repertoire sequencing (MIDCIRS) and TCR RNA copy counting.

Trimming accounts for 4 bases at V and 1 base at J, while the number of junction bases matched to no gene is 4. Taken from the germline V gene (reference sequence), the CDR1 and CDR2 loops are LNHDA and SQIVND. From the cysteine up to the phenylalanine, the CDR3 has a length of 15 residues. Only the CDR3 portion is preserved as DNA: 45 bases, with reading frame beginning at the first base. The library was prepared using PCR. TCRdb records Illumina HiSeq 4000 as the sequencer. Bulk TCR libraries were generated as previously described, with the TCR primers listed in Table S5 used. The Qiagen AllPrep DNA/RNA kit was used to purify total RNA. Before analysis, reads from multiple sequencing runs of one library were combined. From the authors' description of their analysis: Only reads with exact TCR constant sequence were kept, trimmed to 150 nt, and grouped by their 12-nt molecular barcodes. Reads inside each barcode group were sub-clustered using a 15% Levenshtein threshold, and a quality-weighted consensus sequence was constructed for each RNA molecule. Non-functional sequences were removed, as were lower-count sequences one edit away from another. Based on a fit of two negative binomial distributions, barcode sub-clusters having less than 20% of the maximum read count were discarded. The raw public reads went through TCRdb reprocessing: fastp at Q25, MiXCR clone calling, in-frame beta chains kept. Entries that share a CDR3 protein sequence are merged under the most common genes and DNA. TCRdb, not the original authors, processed these V and J calls. A total of under 650,000 distinct CDR3 sequences appear in this sample, approximately 20% of them only once. The top ten hold around 0.9% of the sample.

Study-level results and caveats: Identical TCR molecules sharing a barcode could cause highly expanded clone sizes to be underestimated. When barcode sub-clustering was left out, chimeric consensus sequences inflated TCR diversity, with chimeras reaching as high as 47%. Naive libraries contained spiked-in Jurkat TCR RNA (more than 9 copies' worth), which is not part of the donor repertoire. A single cell's worth of spiked-in Jurkat TCR RNA was reported detectable even among some 920,000 naive CD8 T cells. Modeling indicated around 3.2 TCR RNA copies recovered per cell, compared with roughly 10 by digital PCR, which implies a capture efficiency of 25% to 35%. In CMV-specific effector cells, clones with more than 20 RNA copies accounted for over 97% of molecules, whereas in naive cells such clones accounted for under 1%.

Libraries of naive CD8 T cells were built from about 21,000 to 970,000 sorted cells, with 10%, 30% or 50% of the purified RNA used. Naive CD8 T cells, defined as CD8+CD4-CCR7+CD45RA+, were FACS-sorted into RLT Plus buffer on a BD FACSAria II. To test detection sensitivity, Jurkat RNA equivalent to approximately nine TCR copies was spiked into samples of about 19,000-1,000,000 naive CD8 T cells. CD8 T cells were enriched with RosetteSep CD8+ T Cell Enrichment Cocktail and Ficoll-Paque, followed by ACK red cell lysis. Sequencing used naive CD8+ T cells from blood, with Jurkat cell RNA spiked in. The label giving this sample's cell subset or site can be read as: FACS-sorted CD8+CD4-CCR7+CD45RA+ naive T cells. The sequence derives from a human donor in good health. Some libraries in this study had Jurkat cell RNA spiked in. The rearrangement combines TRBV19 with TRBJ2-3; TRBD2 agrees with 8 junctional bases. The CDR3 has the sequence CASSTGGAGTDTQYF. The DNA sequence reads TGTGCCAGTAGTACGGGGGGGGCCGGCACAGATACGCAGTATTTT. With the rest looked up from the reference TRBV19 and TRBJ2-3 genes rather than sequenced, the full variable domain is DGGITQSPKYLFRKEGQNVTLSCEQNLNHDAMYWYRQDPGQGLRLIYYSQIVNDFQKGDIAEGYSVSREKKESFPLTVTSAQKNPTAFYLCASSTGGAGTDTQYFGPGTRLTVL.